Sequencing of this T cell receptor beta chain was carried out in a study of blood T cell repertoires in COVID-19. Background on the study: Samples came from the United States, Italy and Spain, spanning acute and convalescent COVID-19.

Profiled with immunoSEQ multiplex PCR; TCRdb holds only in-frame clones, not every one. Of about 210,000 clones listed, around 83% are singletons. J gave up 8 bases and V 1 base, and 10 bases lay outside the gene matches. There are 16 residues in the CDR3. From germline, CDR1 is MGHRA and CDR2 YSYEKL. The specimen was peripheral blood. V gene TRBV4-1 combines with J gene TRBJ1-1, with 10 positions matching TRBD1. The origin of this receptor is a woman between 45 and 65 years old with acute or convalescent COVID-19. CDR3 DNA sequence: TGCGCCAGCAGCCAAGTCGCAACCGGGACAGGGGCGGAAGCTTTCTTT. Translating gives CASSQVATGTGAEAFF.